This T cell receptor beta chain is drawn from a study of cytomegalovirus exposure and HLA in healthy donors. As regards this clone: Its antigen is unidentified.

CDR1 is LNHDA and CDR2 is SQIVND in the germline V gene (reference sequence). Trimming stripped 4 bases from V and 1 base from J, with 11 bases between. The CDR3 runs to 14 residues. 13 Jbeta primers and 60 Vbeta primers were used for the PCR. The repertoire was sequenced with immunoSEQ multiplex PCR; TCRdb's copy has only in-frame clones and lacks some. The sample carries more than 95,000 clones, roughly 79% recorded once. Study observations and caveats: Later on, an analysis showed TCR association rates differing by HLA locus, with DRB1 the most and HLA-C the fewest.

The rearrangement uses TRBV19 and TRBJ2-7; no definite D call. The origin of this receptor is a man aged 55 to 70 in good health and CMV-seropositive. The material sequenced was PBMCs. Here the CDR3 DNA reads TGTGCCAGTAGTAGAAGCGTCACTTCCTACGAGCAGTACTTC. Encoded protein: CASSRSVTSYEQYF. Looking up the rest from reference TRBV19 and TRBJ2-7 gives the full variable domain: DGGITQSPKYLFRKEGQNVTLSCEQNLNHDAMYWYRQDPGQGLRLIYYSQIVNDFQKGDIAEGYSVSREKKESFPLTVTSAQKNPTAFYLCASSRSVTSYEQYFGPGTRLTVT.